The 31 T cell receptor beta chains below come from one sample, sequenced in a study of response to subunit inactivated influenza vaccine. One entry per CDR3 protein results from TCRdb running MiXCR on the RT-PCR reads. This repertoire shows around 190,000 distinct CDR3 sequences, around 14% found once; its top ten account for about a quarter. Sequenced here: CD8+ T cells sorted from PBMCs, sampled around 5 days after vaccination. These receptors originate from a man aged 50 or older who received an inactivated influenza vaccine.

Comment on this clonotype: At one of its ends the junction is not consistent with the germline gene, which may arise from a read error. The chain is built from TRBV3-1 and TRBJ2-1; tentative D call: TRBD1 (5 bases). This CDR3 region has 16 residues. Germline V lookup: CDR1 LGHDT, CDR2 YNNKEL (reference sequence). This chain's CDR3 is CASSQDLQGAYNEHFF. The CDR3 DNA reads TGTGCCAGCAGCCAAGATCTGCAGGGTGCCTACAATGAGCACTTCTTC.

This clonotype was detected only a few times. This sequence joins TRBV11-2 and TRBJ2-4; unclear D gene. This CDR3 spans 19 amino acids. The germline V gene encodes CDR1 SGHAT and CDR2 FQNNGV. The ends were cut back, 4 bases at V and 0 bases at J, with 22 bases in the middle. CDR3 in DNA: TGTGCCAGCAGCTGGGGTTATCGGCTCACAGACATAGCCAAAAACATTCAGTACTTC. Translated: CASSWGYRLTDIAKNIQYF. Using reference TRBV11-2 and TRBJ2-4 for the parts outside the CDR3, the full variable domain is EAGVAQSPRYKIIEKRQSVAFWCNPISGHATLYWYQQILGQGPKLLIQFQNNGVVDDSQLPKDRFSAERLKGVDSTLKIQPAKLEDSAVYLCASSWGYRLTDIAKNIQYFGAGTRLSVL.

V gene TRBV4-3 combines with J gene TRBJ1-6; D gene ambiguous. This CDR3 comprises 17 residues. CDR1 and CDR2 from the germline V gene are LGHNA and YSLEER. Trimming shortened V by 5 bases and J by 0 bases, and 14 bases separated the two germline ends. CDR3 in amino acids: CASSAYLGSSYNSPLHF. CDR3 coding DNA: TGCGCCAGCAGCGCTTACCTCGGAAGCTCCTATAATTCACCCCTCCACTTT.

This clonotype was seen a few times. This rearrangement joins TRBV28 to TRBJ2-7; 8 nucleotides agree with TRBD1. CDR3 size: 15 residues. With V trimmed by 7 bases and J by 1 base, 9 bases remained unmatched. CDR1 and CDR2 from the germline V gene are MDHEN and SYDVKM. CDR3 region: CASNKIRGLSYEQYF. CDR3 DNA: TGTGCCAGCAACAAGATCAGGGGGCTATCCTACGAGCAGTACTTC.

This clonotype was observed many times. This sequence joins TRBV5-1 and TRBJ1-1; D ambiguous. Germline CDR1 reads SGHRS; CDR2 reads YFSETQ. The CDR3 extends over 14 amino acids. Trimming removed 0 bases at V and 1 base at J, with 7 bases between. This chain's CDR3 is CASSLVAGNTEAFF. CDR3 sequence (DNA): TGCGCCAGCAGCTTGGTAGCCGGGAACACTGAAGCTTTCTTT.

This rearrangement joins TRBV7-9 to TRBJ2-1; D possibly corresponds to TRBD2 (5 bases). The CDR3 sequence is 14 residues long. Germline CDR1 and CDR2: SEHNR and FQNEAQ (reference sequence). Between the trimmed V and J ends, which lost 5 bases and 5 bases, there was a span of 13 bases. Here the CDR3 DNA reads TGTGCCAGCAGCCCAACGCACGGGGACAATGAGCAGTTCTTC. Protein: CASSPTHGDNEQFF.

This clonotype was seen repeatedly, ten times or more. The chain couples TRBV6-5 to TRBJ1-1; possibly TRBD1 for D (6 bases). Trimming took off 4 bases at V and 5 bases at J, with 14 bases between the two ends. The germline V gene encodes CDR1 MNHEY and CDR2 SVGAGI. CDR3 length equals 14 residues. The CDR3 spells CASSFLGGGTEAFF. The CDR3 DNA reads TGTGCCAGCAGTTTTTTAGGGGGAGGGACTGAAGCTTTCTTT.

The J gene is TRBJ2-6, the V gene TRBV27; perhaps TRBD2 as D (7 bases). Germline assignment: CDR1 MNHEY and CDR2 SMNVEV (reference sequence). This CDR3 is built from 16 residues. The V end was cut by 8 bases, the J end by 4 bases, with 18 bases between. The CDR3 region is CASSPLGGLGANVLTF. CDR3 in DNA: TGTGCCAGCTCCCCCCTGGGGGGGCTCGGGGCCAACGTCCTGACTTTC.

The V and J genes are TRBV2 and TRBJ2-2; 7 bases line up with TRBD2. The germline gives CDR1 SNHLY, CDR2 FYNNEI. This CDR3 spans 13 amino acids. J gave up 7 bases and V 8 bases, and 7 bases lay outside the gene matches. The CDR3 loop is CASLNTGGGELFF. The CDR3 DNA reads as TGTGCCAGCTTAAACACGGGGGGCGGGGAGCTGTTTTTT.

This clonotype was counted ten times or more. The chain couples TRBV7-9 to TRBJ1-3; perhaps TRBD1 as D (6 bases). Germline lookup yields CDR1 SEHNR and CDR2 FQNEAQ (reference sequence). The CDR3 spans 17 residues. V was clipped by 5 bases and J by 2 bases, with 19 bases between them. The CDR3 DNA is TGTGCCAGCAGCGGAGGGGGACAATACTATACTGGAAACACCATATATTTT. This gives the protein CASSGGGQYYTGNTIYF. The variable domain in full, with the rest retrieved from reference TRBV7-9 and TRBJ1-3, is DTGVSQNPRHKITKRGQNVTFRCDPISEHNRLYWYRQTLGQGPEFLTYFQNEAQLEKSRLLSDRFSAERPKGSFSTLEIQRTEQGDSAMYLCASSGGGQYYTGNTIYFGEGSWLTVV.

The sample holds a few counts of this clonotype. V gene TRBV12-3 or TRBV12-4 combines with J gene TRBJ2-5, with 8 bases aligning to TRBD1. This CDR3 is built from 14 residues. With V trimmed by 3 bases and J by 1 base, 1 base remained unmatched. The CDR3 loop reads CASSLDRAQETQYF. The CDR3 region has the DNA TGTGCCAGCAGTTTGGACAGGGCCCAAGAGACCCAGTACTTC.

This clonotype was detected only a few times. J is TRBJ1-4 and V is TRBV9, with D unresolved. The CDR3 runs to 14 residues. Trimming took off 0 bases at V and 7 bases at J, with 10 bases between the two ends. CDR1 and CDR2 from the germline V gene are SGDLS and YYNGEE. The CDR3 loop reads CASSVVPESEKLFF. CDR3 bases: TGTGCCAGCAGCGTAGTTCCCGAGAGTGAAAAACTGTTTTTT.

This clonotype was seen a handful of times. The CDR3 DNA reads as TGTGCCAGCAGTGACATAGATAGCAATCAGCCCCAGCATTTT. The encoded protein is CASSDIDSNQPQHF. The genes are TRBV6-2 or TRBV6-3 and TRBJ1-5; D uncertain. Trimming removed 5 bases at V and 0 bases at J, with 8 bases between. This CDR3 has 14 amino acids. Per germline, CDR1 MNHEY and CDR2 SVGEGT.

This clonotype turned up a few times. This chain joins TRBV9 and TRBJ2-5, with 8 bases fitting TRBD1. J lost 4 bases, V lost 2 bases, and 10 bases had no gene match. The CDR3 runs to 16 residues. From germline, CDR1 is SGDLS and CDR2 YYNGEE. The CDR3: CASSVRGQGFRETQYF. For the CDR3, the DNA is TGTGCCAGCAGCGTCCGTGGACAGGGTTTCAGAGAGACCCAGTACTTC.

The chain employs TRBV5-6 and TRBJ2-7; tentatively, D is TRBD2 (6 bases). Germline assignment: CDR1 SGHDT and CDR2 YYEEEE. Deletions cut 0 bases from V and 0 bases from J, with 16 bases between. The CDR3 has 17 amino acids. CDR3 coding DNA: TGTGCCAGCAGCTTGGTGTGGAGGGTCCCACTCTCCTACGAGCAGTACTTC. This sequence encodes CASSLVWRVPLSYEQYF. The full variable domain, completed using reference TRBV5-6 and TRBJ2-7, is DAGVTQSPTHLIKTRGQQVTLRCSPKSGHDTVSWYQQALGQGPQFIFQYYEEEERQRGNFPDRFSGHQFPNYSSELNVNALLLGDSALYLCASSLVWRVPLSYEQYFGPGTRLTVT.

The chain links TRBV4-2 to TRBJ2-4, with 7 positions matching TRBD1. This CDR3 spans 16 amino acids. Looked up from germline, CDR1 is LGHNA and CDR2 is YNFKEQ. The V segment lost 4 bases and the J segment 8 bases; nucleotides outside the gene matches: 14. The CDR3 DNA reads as TGTGCCAGCAGCCCCCCGGGCAGACAGGGAGATCACATTCAGTACTTC. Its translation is CASSPPGRQGDHIQYF.

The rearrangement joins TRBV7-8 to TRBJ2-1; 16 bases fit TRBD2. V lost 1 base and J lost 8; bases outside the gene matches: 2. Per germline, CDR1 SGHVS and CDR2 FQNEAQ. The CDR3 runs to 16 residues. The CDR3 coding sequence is TGTGCCAGCAGCTTAGGGGGACTAGCGGGAGGGTATGAGCAGTTCTTC. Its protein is CASSLGGLAGGYEQFF.

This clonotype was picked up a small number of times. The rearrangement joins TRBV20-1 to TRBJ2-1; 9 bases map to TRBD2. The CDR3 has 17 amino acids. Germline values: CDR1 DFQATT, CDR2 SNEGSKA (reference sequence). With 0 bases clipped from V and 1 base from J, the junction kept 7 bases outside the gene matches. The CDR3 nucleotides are TGCAGTGCTAGAGATGCCAGCGGGAGGCAATCCTACAATGAGCAGTTCTTC. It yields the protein CSARDASGRQSYNEQFF.

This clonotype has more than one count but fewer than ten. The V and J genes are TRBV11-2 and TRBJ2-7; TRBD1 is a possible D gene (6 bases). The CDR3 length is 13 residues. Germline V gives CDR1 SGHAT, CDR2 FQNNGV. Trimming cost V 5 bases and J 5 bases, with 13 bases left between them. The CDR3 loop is CASSIRGFDEQYF. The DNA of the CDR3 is TGTGCCAGCAGCATCAGGGGTTTCGACGAGCAGTACTTC.

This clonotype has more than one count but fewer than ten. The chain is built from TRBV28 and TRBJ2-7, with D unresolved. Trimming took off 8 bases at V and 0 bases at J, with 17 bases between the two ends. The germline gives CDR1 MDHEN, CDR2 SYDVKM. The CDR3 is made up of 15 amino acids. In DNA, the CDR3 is TGTGCCAGCCTCTCGATTGGTGCAAGCTCCTACGAGCAGTACTTC. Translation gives CASLSIGASSYEQYF.

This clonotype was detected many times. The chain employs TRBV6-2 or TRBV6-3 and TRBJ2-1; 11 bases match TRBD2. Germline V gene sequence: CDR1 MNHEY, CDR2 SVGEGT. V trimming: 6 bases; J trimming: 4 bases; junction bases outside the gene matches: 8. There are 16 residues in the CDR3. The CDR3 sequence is CASSMDIAGGYNEQFF. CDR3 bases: TGTGCCAGCAGCATGGACATAGCGGGAGGGTACAATGAGCAGTTCTTC.

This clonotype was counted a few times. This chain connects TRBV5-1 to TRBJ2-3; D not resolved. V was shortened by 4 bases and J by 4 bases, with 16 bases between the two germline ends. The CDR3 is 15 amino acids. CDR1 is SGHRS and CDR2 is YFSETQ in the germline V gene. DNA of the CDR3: TGCGCCAGCAGCGGGCACTGGGCACGACCAGATACGCAGTATTTT. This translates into CASSGHWARPDTQYF.

CDR3 sequence: CSAPFSAGVVNEQFF. For the CDR3, the DNA is TGCAGTGCTCCTTTCTCAGCGGGAGTCGTAAATGAGCAGTTCTTC. The rearrangement uses TRBV20-1 and TRBJ2-1, with TRBD2 matching 8 bases. V shed 5 bases and J 7 bases; nucleotides not matched to a gene: 13. Germline CDR1 reads DFQATT; CDR2 reads SNEGSKA (reference sequence). This CDR3 is built from 15 residues.

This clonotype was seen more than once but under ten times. CDR3 nucleotides: TGTGCCATCAGTGAGTCGATGGTCCCGGAGAGGGCCTCTGGGGCCAACGTCCTGACTTTC. Translating gives CAISESMVPERASGANVLTF. The gene calls are TRBV10-3 and TRBJ2-6, with D possibly being TRBD2 (5 bases). The CDR3 runs to 20 residues. CDR1 is ENHRY, CDR2 SYGVKD, per germline. The V end was cut by 0 bases, the J end by 0 bases, with 18 bases between.

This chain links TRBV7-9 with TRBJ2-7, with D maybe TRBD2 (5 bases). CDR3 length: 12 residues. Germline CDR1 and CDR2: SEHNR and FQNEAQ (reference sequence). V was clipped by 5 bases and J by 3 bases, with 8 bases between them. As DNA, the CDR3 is TGTGCCAGCAGCGCGGGTTACTACGAGCAGTACTTC. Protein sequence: CASSAGYYEQYF.

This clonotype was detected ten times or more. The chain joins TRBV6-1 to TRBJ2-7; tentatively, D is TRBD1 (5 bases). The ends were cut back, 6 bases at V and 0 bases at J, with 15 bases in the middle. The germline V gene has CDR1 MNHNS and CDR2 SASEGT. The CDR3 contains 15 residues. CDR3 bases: TGTGCCAGCAGCCTGGACACACTTAGCTCCTACGAGCAGTACTTC. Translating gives CASSLDTLSSYEQYF.

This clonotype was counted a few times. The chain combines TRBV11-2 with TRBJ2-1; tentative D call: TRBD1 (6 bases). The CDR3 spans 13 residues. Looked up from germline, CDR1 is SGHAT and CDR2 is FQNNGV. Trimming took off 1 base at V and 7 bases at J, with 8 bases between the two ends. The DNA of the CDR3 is TGTGCCAGCAGCTTAGCTGGGACAAATGAGCAGTTCTTC. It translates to CASSLAGTNEQFF.

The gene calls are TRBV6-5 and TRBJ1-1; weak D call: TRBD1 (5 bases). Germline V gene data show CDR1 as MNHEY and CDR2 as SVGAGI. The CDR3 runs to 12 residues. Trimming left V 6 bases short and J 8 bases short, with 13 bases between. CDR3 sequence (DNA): TGTGCCAGCAGCTCGGGGCTCCTCGAAGCTTTCTTT. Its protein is CASSSGLLEAFF.

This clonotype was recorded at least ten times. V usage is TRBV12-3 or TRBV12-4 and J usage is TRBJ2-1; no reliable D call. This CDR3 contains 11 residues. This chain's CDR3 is CRVVIGNEQFF. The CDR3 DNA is TGTAGAGTAGTCATTGGAAATGAGCAGTTCTTC.

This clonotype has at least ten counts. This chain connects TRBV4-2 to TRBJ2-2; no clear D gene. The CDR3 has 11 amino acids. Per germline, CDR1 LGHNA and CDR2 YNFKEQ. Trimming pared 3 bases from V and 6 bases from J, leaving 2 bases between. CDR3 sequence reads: CASSQAGELFF. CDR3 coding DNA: TGTGCCAGCAGCCAGGCCGGGGAGCTGTTTTTT.

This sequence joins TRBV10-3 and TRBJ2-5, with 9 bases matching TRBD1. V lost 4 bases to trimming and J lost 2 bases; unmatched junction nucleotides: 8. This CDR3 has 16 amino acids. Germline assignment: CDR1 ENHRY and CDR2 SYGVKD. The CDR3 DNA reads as TGTGCCATCAGTGCTCCGGGACAGGGTAATCAAGAGACCCAGTACTTC. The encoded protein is CAISAPGQGNQETQYF.